These T cell receptor beta chains were read from a single sample in a study of cytotoxic CD8 clonotypes in ibrutinib-treated CLL. Sequencing used immunoSEQ multiplex PCR; TCRdb keeps in-frame clones, though not all of them. The sample shows 200,000 or so clones, roughly 73% of them seen only once. Sequenced material: PBMCs, taken after 12 months of ibrutinib treatment. The receptors originated from a human donor with chronic lymphocytic leukemia. CDR3s include the opening cysteine and the closing phenylalanine or tryptophan. The D gene is left open where the match is weak. Some rows have no size entry. The others give once, few or many, or a class for an expanded clone.

j_gene	d_gene	v_gene	abundance	CDR3aa	CDR3nt
TRBJ2-1	TRBD2	TRBV29-1	few	CSAGLAGSYNEQFF	TGCAGCGCTGGACTAGCGGGATCCTACAATGAGCAGTTCTTC
TRBJ2-5	NA	TRBV11-2	few	CASRMVGGRGETQYF	TGTGCCAGCAGGATGGTGGGGGGCCGTGGAGAGACCCAGTACTTC
TRBJ2-7	TRBD1	TRBV7-9	NA	CASSPSEGTGSYEQYF	TGTGCCAGCAGCCCCAGCGAGGGGACAGGGTCCTACGAGCAGTACTTC
TRBJ2-2	NA	TRBV5-1	many	CASSLGDAGFTGELFF	TGCGCCAGCAGCTTGGGCGATGCGGGGTTCACCGGGGAGCTGTTTTTT
TRBJ2-7	NA	TRBV6-5	few	CASSRGWRSYEQYF	TGTGCCAGCAGCCGGGGATGGAGGAGCTACGAGCAGTACTTC
TRBJ1-2	NA	TRBV19	few	CASSYGTDYGYTF	TGTGCCAGTAGTTACGGGACGGATTATGGCTACACCTTC
TRBJ1-2	NA	TRBV11-2	NA	CASSLQWQGYYGYTF	TGTGCCAGCAGCTTACAATGGCAGGGGTACTATGGCTACACCTTC
TRBJ1-2	TRBD1	TRBV7-8	NA	CASSSQQGAGRGYTF	TGTGCCAGCAGTTCCCAACAGGGGGCGGGAAGGGGCTACACCTTC
TRBJ1-4	NA	TRBV7-9	NA	CASNFGQGDEKLFF	TGTGCCAGCAATTTCGGCCAGGGCGATGAAAAACTGTTTTTT
TRBJ2-7	NA	TRBV7-8	NA	CASSLVRQGGSSYEQYF	TGTGCCAGCAGCTTAGTGCGGCAGGGCGGAAGCTCCTACGAGCAGTACTTC
TRBJ2-5	NA	TRBV30	NA	CAWAWQAGETQYF	TGTGCCTGGGCATGGCAGGCTGGGGAGACCCAGTACTTC
TRBJ1-2	NA	TRBV6-5	NA	CASNSPRGYTF	TGTGCCAGCAACTCTCCCCGTGGCTACACCTTC
TRBJ1-6	NA	TRBV9	NA	CASSKGDYNSPLHF	TGTGCCAGCTCCAAGGGCGACTATAATTCACCCCTCCACTTT
TRBJ2-1	TRBD2	TRBV19	NA	CASSLQGQLAGFSQFF	TGTGCCAGTAGTCTCCAAGGGCAACTAGCGGGATTTAGTCAGTTCTTC
TRBJ1-5	TRBD1	TRBV19	NA	CASTHGTVDQPQHF	TGTGCCAGTACTCACGGGACAGTTGATCAGCCCCAGCATTTT
TRBJ2-1	TRBD2	TRBV19	NA	CASSREREPVEQFF	TGTGCCAGTAGTAGGGAGCGGGAGCCGGTTGAGCAGTTCTTC
TRBJ2-3	NA	TRBV20-1	NA	CSAKRDTQYF	TGCAGTGCCAAGAGAGATACGCAGTATTTT
TRBJ2-3	NA	TRBV6-6	few	CASSYSATSTDTQYF	TGTGCCAGCAGTTACTCGGCAACTAGCACAGATACGCAGTATTTT
TRBJ2-3	TRBD1	TRBV12-5	NA	CASGLGTGGTDTQYF	TGTGCTAGTGGTTTGGGGACAGGGGGTACAGATACGCAGTATTTT
TRBJ2-7	TRBD2	TRBV11-3	NA	CASSLDASGGEQYF	TGTGCCAGCAGCTTAGATGCTAGCGGGGGCGAGCAGTACTTC
TRBJ2-7	NA	TRBV27	NA	CASSSLYEQYF	TGTGCCAGCAGTAGTCTCTACGAGCAGTACTTC
TRBJ2-1	NA	TRBV5-1	once	CASSLGQPVIEQFF	TGCGCCAGCAGCTTGGGGCAACCAGTGATTGAGCAGTTCTTC
TRBJ1-3	TRBD1	TRBV6-6	NA	CASSYGQGGNTIYF	TGTGCCAGCAGTTACGGACAGGGCGGGAACACCATATATTTT
TRBJ2-5	NA	TRBV5-1	NA	CASSFAQETQYF	TGCGCCAGCAGCTTCGCACAGGAGACCCAGTACTTC
TRBJ1-4	TRBD1	TRBV9	NA	CASSVASGQTNEKLFF	TGTGCCAGCAGCGTAGCCTCGGGACAGACGAATGAAAAACTGTTTTTT
TRBJ2-7	NA	TRBV13	NA	CASSLNSAKYF	TGTGCCAGCAGCTTAAACTCTGCTAAATACTTC
TRBJ1-1	TRBD1	TRBV15	NA	CATSSLGRGLVEAFF	TGTGCCACCAGCAGTCTAGGCAGGGGGCTCGTCGAAGCTTTCTTT
TRBJ1-4	NA	TRBV10-3	NA	CAISDASGAKGKLFF	TGTGCCATCAGTGACGCGTCGGGAGCGAAGGGAAAACTGTTTTTT
TRBJ2-5	TRBD1	TRBV9	NA	CASSVAGTVQETQYF	TGTGCCAGCAGCGTTGCCGGGACAGTGCAAGAGACCCAGTACTTC
TRBJ1-2	NA	TRBV6-5	NA	CASSYSVGRGLGVYTF	TGTGCCAGCAGTTACTCGGTGGGAAGGGGTCTAGGTGTCTACACCTTC
TRBJ2-1	NA	TRBV7-9	NA	CASSLGEGEQFF	TGTGCCAGCAGCTTAGGGGAAGGGGAGCAGTTCTTC
TRBJ2-1	TRBD1	TRBV7-3	NA	CASSLRQGPYNEQFF	TGTGCCAGCAGCCTGCGACAGGGGCCCTACAATGAGCAGTTCTTC
TRBJ2-7	TRBD2	TRBV25-1	many	CASSARSGGTYEQYF	TGTGCCAGCAGTGCCCGTAGCGGGGGAACCTACGAGCAGTACTTC
TRBJ2-5	TRBD1	TRBV19	NA	CASSETGGETQYF	TGTGCCAGCTCTGAGACAGGGGGCGAGACCCAGTACTTC
TRBJ1-1	NA	TRBV20-1	NA	CSAPLDTEAFF	TGCAGTGCTCCCCTGGACACTGAAGCTTTCTTT
TRBJ2-7	TRBD2	TRBV5-4	NA	CASSFLAGLSAYEQYF	TGTGCCAGCAGCTTCTTGGCGGGACTATCGGCCTACGAGCAGTACTTC
TRBJ2-6	NA	TRBV5-1	NA	CASSLIAGSSGANVLTF	TGCGCCAGCAGCTTGATCGCAGGGTCCTCTGGGGCCAACGTCCTGACTTTC
TRBJ2-5	TRBD2	TRBV13	NA	CASSFWLAGGETQYF	TGTGCCAGCAGCTTCTGGCTAGCGGGGGGTGAGACCCAGTACTTC
TRBJ2-3	NA	TRBV18	NA	CASSPPNAQTDTQYF	TGTGCCAGCTCACCACCGAACGCCCAAACAGATACGCAGTATTTT
TRBJ2-3	NA	TRBV19	medium-sized	CASSRGPYNTDTQYF	TGTGCCAGTAGTCGGGGACCATACAACACAGATACGCAGTATTTT
TRBJ2-5	NA	TRBV7-2	NA	CASSSSGKTQYF	TGTGCCAGCAGCTCCTCCGGGAAGACCCAGTACTTC